The clone carrying this T cell receptor (beta chain) came up a few times. The sample comes from a study of response to subunit inactivated influenza vaccine. V was trimmed by 3 bases and J by 4 bases, leaving 9 bases between them. Germline V lookup: CDR1 DFQATT, CDR2 SNEGSKA (reference sequence). The CDR3 has 12 amino acids. TCRdb independently ran MiXCR on the RT-PCR reads; one entry per CDR3 protein. The sample holds fewer than 750,000 distinct CDR3 sequences, 14% seen once. The source of this sequence is a man in his fifties who received an inactivated influenza vaccine. The V gene is TRBV20-1, the J gene TRBJ1-2; weak D call: TRBD1 (5 bases). The input for sequencing was PBMCs from blood, taken 11 to 12 days after vaccination. The DNA for the CDR3 is TGCAGTGCTAGCGGGGCAGTCTATGGCTACACCTTC. This codes for CSASGAVYGYTF.